These 5 T cell receptor beta chains were all obtained from the same sample, sequenced in a study of T cells in Graves' hyperthyroidism and ophthalmopathy. TCR beta CDR3 regions were amplified from RNA. First-round RT-PCR of the TCR CDR3 relied on the HTBI primer set. TCRdb reprocessed the multiplex PCR reads via MiXCR and lists one record per CDR3 protein. The sample has fewer than 650,000 distinct CDR3 sequences, about 14% seen once; the top ten hold roughly 13%. The sample taken for sequencing was blood. The origin of the receptors is a woman aged 40 to 50 with Graves' hyperthyroidism.

The rearrangement uses TRBV6-1 and TRBJ2-3; 7 bases map to TRBD2. CDR1 MNHNS and CDR2 SASEGT come from the germline V gene. This CDR3 comprises 15 residues. The V gene end was trimmed by 5 bases and the J gene end by 6 bases; junction bases not matched to a gene: 11. The CDR3 sequence: CASSQSSGYWDTQYF. The CDR3 DNA is TGTGCCAGCAGTCAAAGTAGCGGGTATTGGGATACGCAGTATTTT.

This clonotype was seen many times. The V and J genes are TRBV18 and TRBJ1-2; 8 bases line up with TRBD1. The V segment lost 3 bases and the J segment 8 bases; nucleotides outside the gene matches: 11. Germline V gene sequence: CDR1 KGHSH, CDR2 LQKENI. The CDR3 spans 15 residues. The CDR3: CASSPGITGGSGYTF. The CDR3 nucleotides read TGTGCCAGCTCACCGGGGATCACAGGGGGATCCGGCTACACCTTC.

Details on this clonotype: The junction departs from germline at one end; a sequencing error may be responsible. The genes are TRBV28 and TRBJ2-7, with D possibly TRBD2 on 5 matching bases. The CDR3 contains 16 residues. The V gene's germline CDR1 is MDHEN and CDR2 SYDVKM. DNA for the CDR3: TGTGCCAGCAGTTTAAAGGTAGCGAAAACCATCTACGAGCAGTGCTTC. This gives the protein CASSLKVAKTIYEQCF.

This clonotype was counted ten times or more. The chain joins TRBV11-2 to TRBJ2-5; 9 nucleotides agree with TRBD2. The V and J ends lost 5 bases and 4 bases, in that order; junction bases with no gene match: 8. The germline V gene has CDR1 SGHAT and CDR2 FQNNGV. The CDR3 runs 15 residues. The CDR3 DNA is TGTGCCAGCAGCCGGCGGGAGGGCATCGCAGAGACCCAGTACTTC. It translates to CASSRREGIAETQYF. Full variable domain (missing parts from reference TRBV11-2 and TRBJ2-5): EAGVAQSPRYKIIEKRQSVAFWCNPISGHATLYWYQQILGQGPKLLIQFQNNGVVDDSQLPKDRFSAERLKGVDSTLKIQPAKLEDSAVYLCASSRREGIAETQYFGPGTRLLVL.

This clonotype was detected many times. Germline is not matched at one junction end, which may reflect a read error. This chain uses TRBV29-1 with TRBJ2-7; 10 bases align to TRBD1. In germline, CDR1 is SQVTM, CDR2 ANQGSEA. This CDR3 region has 16 residues. The CDR3 DNA is TGCAGCGTCGAAGCCCGGGACAGGGGATTCTCCTACGAGCAGTACTTC. Its protein product is CSVEARDRGFSYEQYF.